This entry is about one T cell receptor beta chain. The antigen is undetermined. This sample is drawn from a study of T cell responses to AZD1222 COVID-19 vaccine. The V segment lost 7 bases and the J segment 2 bases; nucleotides outside the gene matches: 3. Germline V gene lookup returns CDR1 WSHSY and CDR2 SAAADI. The CDR3 runs 14 residues. Study results and caveats: There were mostly white British donors and more females than males, and clonal diversity was possibly underestimated. Vaccination with two AZD1222 doses was followed by a rise in Spike-specific TCR breadth and depth.

Sequenced by immunoSEQ multiplex PCR; TCRdb stores in-frame clones only, minus some. The data contain tens of thousands of clones, about 88% of them singletons. The chain combines TRBV10-2 with TRBJ2-1; 9 positions agree with TRBD2. The specimen comprised peripheral blood, sampled 28 days after the second AZD1222 dose. The TCR originated in an adult who received the AZD1222 COVID-19 vaccine. For the CDR3, the DNA is TGCGCCAGCATCGGCGGGAGGGCCTACAATGAGCAGTTCTTC. It translates to CASIGGRAYNEQFF.